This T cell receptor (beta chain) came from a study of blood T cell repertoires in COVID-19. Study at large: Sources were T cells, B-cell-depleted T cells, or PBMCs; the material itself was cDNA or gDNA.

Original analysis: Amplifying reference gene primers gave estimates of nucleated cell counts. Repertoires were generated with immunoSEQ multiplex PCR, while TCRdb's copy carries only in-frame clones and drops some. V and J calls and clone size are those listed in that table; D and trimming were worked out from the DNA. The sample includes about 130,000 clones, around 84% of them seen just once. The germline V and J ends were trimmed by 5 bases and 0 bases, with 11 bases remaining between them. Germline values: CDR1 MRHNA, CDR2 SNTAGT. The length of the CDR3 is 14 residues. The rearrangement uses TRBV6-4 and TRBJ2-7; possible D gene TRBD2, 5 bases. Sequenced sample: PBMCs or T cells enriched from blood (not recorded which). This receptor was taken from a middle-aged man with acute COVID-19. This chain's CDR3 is CASSPRTFSYEQYF. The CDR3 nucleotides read TGTGCCAGCAGTCCTCGGACTTTCTCCTACGAGCAGTACTTC.